These 31 T cell receptor beta chains share one sample of origin, sequenced in a study of tumor-infiltrating lymphocytes in oesophageal squamous cell carcinoma. One entry per CDR3 protein, called by TCRdb with MiXCR from the PCR reads. The repertoire has around 16,000 distinct CDR3 sequences, 44% of them found once; the top ten carry about two fifths. What was sequenced was blood. All receptors come from a female donor with esophageal squamous cell carcinoma.

This clonotype has just a few counts. The V gene is TRBV7-8, the J gene TRBJ2-1; 9 bases are shared with TRBD2. The CDR3 is 16 amino acids. The V gene end was trimmed by 2 bases and the J gene end by 10 bases; junction bases not matched to a gene: 12. The germline gives CDR1 SGHVS, CDR2 FQNEAQ. The CDR3 sequence: CASSLTTLRSGGEQFF. Here the CDR3 DNA reads TGTGCCAGCAGCTTAACAACACTAAGGAGCGGGGGGGAGCAGTTCTTC.

For this clonotype: Because it lacks the conserved phenylalanine or tryptophan at the end, this CDR3 is likely a read error. No DNA is shown, since the ends of the CDR3 on it are uncertain; the CDR3 is the one TCRdb lists. The genes are TRBV6-6 and TRBJ2-2; TRBD2 is the table's D call, not checked against the DNA. The germline V gene has CDR1 MNHNY and CDR2 SVGAGI (reference sequence). From its first to its last residue, the CDR3 has 9 amino acids. The CDR3 region is CASSYSGLA.

The V gene is TRBV7-8, the J gene TRBJ2-3; D gene ambiguous. Per germline, CDR1 SGHVS and CDR2 FQNEAQ. The CDR3 is made up of 15 amino acids. Trimming cost V 3 bases and J 0 bases, with 10 bases left between them. This CDR3 reads CASSFSFQSTDTQYF. CDR3 sequence (DNA): TGTGCCAGCAGCTTCAGCTTTCAGAGCACAGATACGCAGTATTTT. The entire variable domain, with the rest obtained from reference TRBV7-8 and TRBJ2-3, is as follows: GAGVSQSPRYKVAKRGQDVALRCDPISGHVSLFWYQQALGQGPEFLTYFQNEAQLDKSGLPSDRFFAERPEGSVSTLKIQRTQQEDSAVYLCASSFSFQSTDTQYFGPGTRLTVL.

This clonotype was observed many times. The V gene is TRBV19, the J gene TRBJ1-1; weak D call: TRBD1 (6 bases). Germline V gives CDR1 LNHDA, CDR2 SQIVND (reference sequence). The CDR3 runs 17 residues. V lost 4 bases and J 0 bases, leaving 18 bases between the germline ends. In nucleotides, the CDR3 is TGTGCCAGTAGTAGGGGTCCAGGGGCAACTATGAACACTGAAGCTTTCTTT. This codes for CASSRGPGATMNTEAFF.

For this clonotype: Without the conserved terminal phenylalanine or tryptophan, this CDR3 likely stems from a read error. The DNA is left out, because the CDR3 cannot be placed on it with certainty; the CDR3 is given as TCRdb lists it. The chain combines TRBV6-4 with TRBJ2-6. The CDR3 has 8 residues if both end residues are counted. Germline-derived CDR1 and CDR2 are MRHNA and SNTAGT. The chain's CDR3 is CASSDSAA.

This clonotype was seen only a few times. V usage is TRBV7-8 and J usage is TRBJ2-1; 11 bases align to TRBD2. Germline lookup yields CDR1 SGHVS and CDR2 FQNEAQ. This CDR3 region has 16 residues. V was clipped by 4 bases and J by 10 bases; unmatched bases: 12. The CDR3 is CASSSSTSGNGREQFF. The CDR3 nucleotides are TGTGCCAGCAGCTCCTCGACTAGCGGGAATGGGAGGGAGCAGTTCTTC. Variable domain in full (rest from reference TRBV7-8 and TRBJ2-1): GAGVSQSPRYKVAKRGQDVALRCDPISGHVSLFWYQQALGQGPEFLTYFQNEAQLDKSGLPSDRFFAERPEGSVSTLKIQRTQQEDSAVYLCASSSSTSGNGREQFFGPGTRLTVL.

The chain couples TRBV5-6 to TRBJ2-3; 7 nucleotides agree with TRBD2. This CDR3 is 15 amino acids long. J lost 3 bases, V lost 1 base, and 5 bases had no gene match. Germline V gene sequence: CDR1 SGHDT, CDR2 YYEEEE. CDR3: CASSLMLSGTDTQYF. CDR3 in DNA: TGTGCCAGCAGCTTGATGCTTAGCGGGACAGATACGCAGTATTTT.

A single count supports this clonotype. CDR3 residues: CASSSLGGSTDTQYF. The CDR3 DNA follows: TGTGCCAGCAGCTCCCTGGGCGGAAGCACAGATACGCAGTATTTT. V is TRBV11-3 and J is TRBJ2-3; the D is unclear. CDR1 is SGHNT and CDR2 is YENEEA in the germline V gene. Trimming shortened V by 4 bases and J by 0 bases, and 11 bases separated the two germline ends. The CDR3 has 15 amino acids.

A note on this clonotype: A much larger clone sits a single nucleotide away, making a read error possible. The rearrangement joins TRBV11-2 to TRBJ2-4; the D gene is possibly TRBD2 (8 bases). CDR1 and CDR2 (germline): SGHAT, FQNNGV. The CDR3 totals 15 residues. The DNA of the CDR3 is TGTGCCGGCAGCTCGGGAGGGGGCCCCTACAATGAGCAGTACTTC. Amino acids: CAGSSGGGPYNEQYF.

This clonotype has ten or more counts. This sequence joins TRBV6-4 and TRBJ1-2; D possibly corresponds to TRBD1 (5 bases). Germline V gene lookup returns CDR1 MRHNA and CDR2 SNTAGT. Trimming cost V 2 bases and J 1 base, with 11 bases left between them. The CDR3 consists of 15 residues. CDR3 DNA sequence: TGTGCCAGCAGTGACGGGTCAGGGCTTAACTATGGCTACACCTTC. Encoded protein: CASSDGSGLNYGYTF.

The rearrangement joins TRBV7-3 to TRBJ2-7; 7 bases are shared with TRBD2. The J call may be faulty, since TRBJ2-1 better matches the DNA end. The CDR3 is 14 residues long. The germline CDR1 and CDR2 sequences are SGHTA and FQGTGA. The CDR3 DNA reads TGTGCCAGCAGCTCATCCGGGACTACCAATGAGCAGTTCTTC. Residues: CASSSSGTTNEQFF.

As concerns this clonotype: No conserved phenylalanine or tryptophan is present at the end of the CDR3, so a read error is the likely explanation. The chain recombines TRBV7-3 with TRBJ2-7; 8 bases are a match to TRBD2. The J call is uncertain, as TRBJ2-5 better fits the DNA end. Germline loops: CDR1 SGHTA, CDR2 FQGTGA. This CDR3 has 13 residues. The CDR3 nucleotides read TGTGCCAGCAGCTCGGGACTAGAACAGACCCAGTACCTC. Its protein product is CASSSGLEQTQYL.

Concerning this clonotype: Since the CDR3 does not end with the conserved phenylalanine or tryptophan, this likely comes from a read error. The chain links TRBV7-6 to TRBJ2-5; no firm D call. The CDR3 has 13 residues. Germline lookup yields CDR1 SGHVS and CDR2 FNYEAQ. Here the CDR3 reads CASSTRTEETQYL. Written as DNA, the CDR3 is TGTGCTAGCAGCACCCGAACAGAAGAGACCCAGTACTTG.

This clonotype counts as medium-sized. The rearrangement links TRBV10-2 to TRBJ1-1; 9 positions agree with TRBD1. Germline CDR1 and CDR2: WSHSY and SAAADI. The J segment lost 5 bases and the V segment lost 6 bases, leaving 10 bases of the junction unmatched. The length of the CDR3 is 15 residues. CDR3 protein: CASSGSTGGRTEAFF. For the CDR3, the DNA is TGCGCCAGCAGCGGTTCTACAGGGGGCAGGACTGAAGCTTTCTTT.

In this sample, this clonotype turned up a few times. Possible read error: a much larger clone is one base away. The rearrangement joins TRBV6-4 to TRBJ2-3; TRBD1 or TRBD2 may be the D gene (5 bases each). The CDR3 has 16 amino acids. V lost 0 bases to trimming and J lost 14 bases, with 24 bases between them. CDR1 and CDR2 (germline): MRHNA, SNTAGT. CDR3 nucleotide sequence: TGTGCCAGCAGTGACTCGGGGGACGCAAGCACCGGGGAGCTGTATTTT. It is translated as CASSDSGDASTGELYF.

This clonotype is labeled as medium-sized. The CDR3 protein is CASSFPGTGELFF. The DNA of the CDR3 is TGTGCCAGCAGTTTTCCGGGCACCGGGGAGCTGTTTTTT. This chain joins TRBV12-3 or TRBV12-4 and TRBJ2-2; D gene uncertain. This CDR3 has 13 residues. V lost 3 bases to trimming and J lost 4 bases, with 6 bases between them.

Worth noting for this clonotype: An end of the junction differs from the germline gene, which may be a read error. The genes are TRBV7-3 and TRBJ2-4; TRBD1 matches 9 bases. CDR1 is SGHTA and CDR2 is FQGTGA in the germline V gene. The CDR3 is 14 amino acids. The CDR3 DNA reads as TGTGCCAGCAGCTGGGACAGGGATAATTCACCCCTCCACTTC. Protein: CASSWDRDNSPLHF.

This clonotype came up many times. In DNA form, the CDR3 reads TGTGCCAGCAGTTCGGCTTGGGGGTCTGGAAACACCATATATTTT. Translating it yields CASSSAWGSGNTIYF. The chain couples TRBV6-1 to TRBJ1-3; possibly TRBD1 for D (5 bases). The CDR3 loop spans 15 amino acids. Germline V gene data show CDR1 as MNHNS and CDR2 as SASEGT. Trimming took off 5 bases at V and 1 base at J, with 12 bases between the two ends.

This clonotype occurred a few times. Being one base from a much bigger clone, this may be a read error. The rearrangement links TRBV27 to TRBJ2-1; 10 bases agree with TRBD2. From germline, CDR1 is MNHEY and CDR2 SMNVEV (reference sequence). The ends lost 5 bases at V and 10 bases at J; junction bases unmatched: 11. This CDR3 contains 15 residues. CDR3 bases: TGTGCCAGCAGTCAAATAGCGGGGGGCCTCTACGAGCAGTTCTTC. Amino acid sequence: CASSQIAGGLYEQFF.

Within the sample, this clonotype is medium-sized. This sequence joins TRBV6-1 and TRBJ2-1; 12 nucleotides agree with TRBD2. The J segment lost 9 bases and the V segment lost 5 bases, leaving 11 bases of the junction unmatched. Germline V gene sequence: CDR1 MNHNS, CDR2 SASEGT. CDR3 length equals 16 residues. The chain's CDR3 is CASSFLTSGRVGEQFF. In DNA, the CDR3 is TGTGCCAGCAGTTTTTTGACTAGCGGGAGAGTCGGTGAGCAGTTCTTC.

This clonotype was detected ten times or more. Since a much larger clone is just one base distant, this may be a read error. The rearrangement joins TRBV24-1 to TRBJ2-5; 9 nucleotides match TRBD1. The CDR3 runs 15 residues. Unmatched junction bases numbered 11, after V lost 2 bases and J lost 11 bases. CDR1 is KGHDR, CDR2 SFDVKD, per germline. CDR3 amino acids: CATSDYPTGGNEQYF. The CDR3 DNA follows: TGTGCCACCAGTGATTACCCCACAGGGGGCAATGAGCAGTACTTC.

As to this clonotype: One junction end does not reproduce the germline sequence, and a read error may be involved. The rearrangement uses TRBV5-3 and TRBJ2-2; a possible D gene is TRBD1 (5 bases). TRBV5-3 is given ORF status, its function remaining uncertain. This CDR3 region has 17 residues. For the CDR3, the DNA is TGTGCCAGCAGCTTGATGGGCAGGGAATTGAACACCGGGGAGCTGTTTTTT. Residues: CASSLMGRELNTGELFF.

This clonotype has a count of ten or more. The gene calls are TRBV5-6 and TRBJ2-7; 14 nucleotides align to TRBD2. Trimming cost V 5 bases and J 6 bases; bases outside gene matches: 22. Germline V gene sequence: CDR1 SGHDT, CDR2 YYEEEE. The CDR3 contains 20 residues. The chain's CDR3 is CASSRRDRGPPGLAGVEQYF. CDR3 sequence (DNA): TGTGCCAGCAGTCGCCGGGACAGGGGGCCCCCGGGACTAGCGGGAGTCGAGCAGTACTTC.

The rearrangement links TRBV7-2 to TRBJ2-7; TRBD2 matches 11 bases. The J call may be incorrect, as the DNA end agrees better with TRBJ2-5. Germline V gives CDR1 SGHTA, CDR2 FQGNSA. This CDR3 comprises 16 residues. CDR3 residues: CASSLAGTSGQETQYF. CDR3 DNA sequence: TGTGCCAGCAGCTTAGCCGGGACTAGCGGCCAAGAGACCCAGTACTTC.

Note on this clonotype: Relative to the germline gene, one junction end is altered; a read error may explain this. The V and J genes are TRBV7-6 and TRBJ2-1; 10 bases are a match to TRBD2. Looked up from germline, CDR1 is SGHVS and CDR2 is FNYEAQ. This CDR3 comprises 16 residues. The DNA for the CDR3 is TGTGCTAGCAGCTATTCAATAGCGGGGGGATACAATGAGCAGTTCTTC. Translation gives CASSYSIAGGYNEQFF.

This clonotype was counted ten times or more. CDR3 nucleotide sequence: TGTGCCAGTAGTGTCCAGGGCGCCGGGGCTGAAGCTTTCTTT. Translating it yields CASSVQGAGAEAFF. The chain is built from TRBV19 and TRBJ1-1; D perhaps matches TRBD1 (5 bases). This CDR3 region has 14 residues. CDR1 and CDR2 (germline): LNHDA, SQIVND (reference sequence). Trimming cost V 5 bases and J 6 bases, with 16 bases left between them.

This clonotype was counted many times. The chain couples TRBV5-5 to TRBJ1-2, with 9 bases aligning to TRBD1. This CDR3 has 15 amino acids. With V trimmed by 4 bases and J by 8 bases, 12 bases remained unmatched. The germline CDR1 and CDR2 sequences are SGHKS and YYEKEE (reference sequence). This CDR3 reads CASSPYDRGTGGYTF. The CDR3 nucleotides read TGTGCCAGCAGCCCATATGACAGGGGGACGGGCGGCTACACCTTC.

The V and J genes are TRBV7-3 and TRBJ2-5, with 15 bases fitting TRBD2. CDR1 is SGHTA and CDR2 is FQGTGA in the germline V gene. Trimming cost V 5 bases and J 2 bases; bases outside gene matches: 6. This CDR3 spans 17 amino acids. The CDR3 loop reads CASSPGLAGGYQETQYF. The CDR3 DNA reads as TGTGCCAGCAGCCCCGGACTAGCGGGAGGGTATCAAGAGACCCAGTACTTC.

This clonotype was seen many times. The rearrangement joins TRBV6-1 to TRBJ2-7; a weak D match, TRBD2 (6 bases). CDR3 size: 13 residues. CDR1 and CDR2 (germline): MNHNS, SASEGT. The ends were cut back, 1 base at V and 10 bases at J, with 14 bases in the middle. The DNA for the CDR3 is TGTGCCAGCAGTGAAGTGGGGACTCCGGGCCAGTACTTC. Translated, it gives CASSEVGTPGQYF.

This clonotype is medium-sized by share. DNA for the CDR3: TGTGCCAGCACCACTGACAGTCCTCAGCAGTTCTTC. This encodes CASTTDSPQQFF. V usage is TRBV12-3 or TRBV12-4 and J usage is TRBJ2-1; D is possibly TRBD1 (5 bases). The CDR3 runs to 12 residues. V lost 7 bases to trimming and J lost 11 bases, with 15 bases between them.

Turning to this clonotype: Being one base from a much bigger clone, this may be a read error. CDR3 sequence: CATLRRDEQFF. CDR3 bases: TGTGCCACCTTACGCAGGGACGAGCAGTTCTTC. This chain uses TRBV6-2 or TRBV6-3 with TRBJ2-1; D is possibly TRBD1 or TRBD2 (5 bases each). The CDR3 sequence is 11 residues long. Germline V CDR1 and CDR2: MNHEY, SVGEGT. With 10 bases removed from V and 10 bases from J, the gap between germline ends came to 14 bases.